The clone carrying this T cell receptor (beta chain) was detected only a few times. Its antigen is unidentified. This record belongs to a study of response to subunit inactivated influenza vaccine. MiXCR was run by TCRdb on the RT-PCR reads, yielding one entry per CDR3 protein. The sample lists around 190,000 distinct CDR3 sequences, under 15% occurring once. General study results and limits: Authors suggested few new T cells are recruited by each seasonal influenza vaccination.

Trimming left V 0 bases short and J 0 bases short, with 9 bases between. CDR3 size: 15 residues. Germline values: CDR1 MNHEY, CDR2 SVGAGI. The chain carries TRBV6-5 and TRBJ2-7; D is ambiguous. Sequenced material: CD8+ T cells sorted from PBMCs, taken about 5 days after vaccination. The sequence was obtained from a man in his fifties who received an inactivated influenza vaccine. In DNA form, the CDR3 reads TGTGCCAGCAGTTACTCCGTCCTCCCCTCCTACGAGCAGTACTTC. Amino acid sequence: CASSYSVLPSYEQYF.